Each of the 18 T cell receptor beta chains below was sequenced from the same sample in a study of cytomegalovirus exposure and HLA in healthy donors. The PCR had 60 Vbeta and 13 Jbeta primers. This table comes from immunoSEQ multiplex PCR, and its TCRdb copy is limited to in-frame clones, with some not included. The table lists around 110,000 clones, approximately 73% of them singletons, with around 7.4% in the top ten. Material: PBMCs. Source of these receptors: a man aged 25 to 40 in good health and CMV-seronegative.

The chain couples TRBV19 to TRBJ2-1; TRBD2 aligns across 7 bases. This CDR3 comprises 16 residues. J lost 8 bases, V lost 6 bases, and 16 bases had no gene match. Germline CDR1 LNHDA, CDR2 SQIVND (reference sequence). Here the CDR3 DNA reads TGTGCCAGTAGGCTCGGGACTATCGGCTTGGGGGATGAGCAGTTCTTC. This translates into CASRLGTIGLGDEQFF.

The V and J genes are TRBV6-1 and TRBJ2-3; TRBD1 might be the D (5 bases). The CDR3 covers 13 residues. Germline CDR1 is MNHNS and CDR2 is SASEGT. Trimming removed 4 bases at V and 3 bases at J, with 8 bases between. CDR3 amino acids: CASSAKGTDTQYF. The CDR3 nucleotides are TGTGCCAGCAGTGCGAAGGGGACAGATACGCAGTATTTT.

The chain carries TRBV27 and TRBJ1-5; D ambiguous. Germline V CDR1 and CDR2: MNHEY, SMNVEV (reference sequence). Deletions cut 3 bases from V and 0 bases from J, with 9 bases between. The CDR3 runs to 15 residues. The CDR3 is CASSFGGISNQPQHF. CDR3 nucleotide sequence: TGTGCCAGCAGTTTTGGAGGGATTAGCAATCAGCCCCAGCATTTT.

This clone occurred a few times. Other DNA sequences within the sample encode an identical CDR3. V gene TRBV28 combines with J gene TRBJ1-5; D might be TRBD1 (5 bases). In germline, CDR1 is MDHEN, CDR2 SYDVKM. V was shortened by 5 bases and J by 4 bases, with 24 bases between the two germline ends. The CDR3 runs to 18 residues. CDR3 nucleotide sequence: TGTGCCAGCAGTCCCCTCGTTAGGGGCCAAAACATTAATCAGCCCCAGCATTTT. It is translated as CASSPLVRGQNINQPQHF.

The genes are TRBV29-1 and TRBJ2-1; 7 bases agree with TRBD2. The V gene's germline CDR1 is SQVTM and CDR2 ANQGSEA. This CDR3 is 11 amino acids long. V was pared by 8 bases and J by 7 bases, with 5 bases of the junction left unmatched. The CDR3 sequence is CSLLGGNEQFF. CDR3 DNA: TGCAGCCTTCTCGGGGGGAATGAGCAGTTCTTC.

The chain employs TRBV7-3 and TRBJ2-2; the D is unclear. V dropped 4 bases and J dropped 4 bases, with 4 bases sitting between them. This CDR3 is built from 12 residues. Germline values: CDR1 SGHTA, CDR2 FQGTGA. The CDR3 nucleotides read TGTGCCAGCAGCTCCTTCACCGGGGAGCTGTTTTTT. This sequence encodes CASSSFTGELFF.

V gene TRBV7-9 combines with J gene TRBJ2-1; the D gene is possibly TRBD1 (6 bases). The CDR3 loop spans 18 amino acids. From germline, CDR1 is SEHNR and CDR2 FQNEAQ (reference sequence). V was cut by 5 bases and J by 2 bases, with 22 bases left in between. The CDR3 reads CASSPEVGTSTTYNEQFF. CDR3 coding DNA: TGTGCCAGCAGCCCGGAGGTAGGGACATCTACAACCTACAATGAGCAGTTCTTC. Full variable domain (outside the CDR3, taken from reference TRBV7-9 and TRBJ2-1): DTGVSQNPRHKITKRGQNVTFRCDPISEHNRLYWYRQTLGQGPEFLTYFQNEAQLEKSRLLSDRFSAERPKGSFSTLEIQRTEQGDSAMYLCASSPEVGTSTTYNEQFFGPGTRLTVL.

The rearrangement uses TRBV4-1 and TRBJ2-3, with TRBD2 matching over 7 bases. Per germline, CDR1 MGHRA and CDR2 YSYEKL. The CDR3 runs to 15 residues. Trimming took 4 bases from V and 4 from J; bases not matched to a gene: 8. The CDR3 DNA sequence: TGCGCCAGCAGCCGTACGGGACTAATCTCAGATACGCAGTATTTT. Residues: CASSRTGLISDTQYF.

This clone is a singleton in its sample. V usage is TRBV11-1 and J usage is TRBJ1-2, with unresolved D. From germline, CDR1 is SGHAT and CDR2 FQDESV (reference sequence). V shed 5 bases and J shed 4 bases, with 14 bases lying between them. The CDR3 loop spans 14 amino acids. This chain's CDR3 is CASSPSTDFYGYTF. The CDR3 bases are TGTGCCAGCAGCCCCTCTACGGACTTCTATGGCTACACCTTC.

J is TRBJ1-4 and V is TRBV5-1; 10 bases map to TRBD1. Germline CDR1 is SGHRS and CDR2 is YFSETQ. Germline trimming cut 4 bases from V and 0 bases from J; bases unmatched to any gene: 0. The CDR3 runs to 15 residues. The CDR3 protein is CASSGQGATNEKLFF. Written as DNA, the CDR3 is TGCGCCAGCAGCGGACAGGGGGCAACTAATGAAAAACTGTTTTTT.

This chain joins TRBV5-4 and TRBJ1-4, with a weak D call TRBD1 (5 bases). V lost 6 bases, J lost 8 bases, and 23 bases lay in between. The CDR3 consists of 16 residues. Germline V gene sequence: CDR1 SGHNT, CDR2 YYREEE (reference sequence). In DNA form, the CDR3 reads TGTGCCAGCACTACGGACGAGGGCAGGGAGGACGAAAAACTGTTTTTT. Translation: CASTTDEGREDEKLFF.

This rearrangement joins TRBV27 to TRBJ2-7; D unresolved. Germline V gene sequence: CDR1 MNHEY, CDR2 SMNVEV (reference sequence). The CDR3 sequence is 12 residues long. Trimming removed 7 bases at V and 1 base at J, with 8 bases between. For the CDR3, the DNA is TGTGCCAGCATGGGCATTTCCTACGAGCAGTACTTC. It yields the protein CASMGISYEQYF.

The CDR3 coding sequence is TGTGCCAGCACCCAACGAGGACAGGGGAATCAGCCCCAGCATTTT. Translating gives CASTQRGQGNQPQHF. The chain couples TRBV6-1 to TRBJ1-5; 9 positions agree with TRBD1. From germline, CDR1 is MNHNS and CDR2 SASEGT. This CDR3 contains 15 residues. V shed 7 bases, J shed 4 bases, and the junction held 8 bases outside the gene matches.

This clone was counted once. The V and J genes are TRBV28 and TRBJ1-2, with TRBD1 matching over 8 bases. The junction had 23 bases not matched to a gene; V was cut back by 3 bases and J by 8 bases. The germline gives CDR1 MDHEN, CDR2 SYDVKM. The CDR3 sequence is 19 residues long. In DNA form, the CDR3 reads TGTGCCAGCAGTTTTAGGTGGTTGGACAGGGTGACGCTATCGGAGGGCTACACCTTC. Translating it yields CASSFRWLDRVTLSEGYTF.

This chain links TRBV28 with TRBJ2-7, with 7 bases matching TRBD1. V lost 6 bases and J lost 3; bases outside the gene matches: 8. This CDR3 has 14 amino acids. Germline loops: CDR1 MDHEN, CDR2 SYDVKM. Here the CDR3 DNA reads TGTGCCAGCAGATTAACAGGGGTCAACTACGAGCAGTACTTC. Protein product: CASRLTGVNYEQYF.

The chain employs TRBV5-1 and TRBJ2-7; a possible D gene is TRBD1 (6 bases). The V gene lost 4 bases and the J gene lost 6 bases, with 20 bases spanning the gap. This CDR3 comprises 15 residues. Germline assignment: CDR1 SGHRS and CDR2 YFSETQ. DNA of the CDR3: TGCGCCAGCAGCCGAGAGAGGCAGGGGAAACTCGAGCAGTACTTC. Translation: CASSRERQGKLEQYF.

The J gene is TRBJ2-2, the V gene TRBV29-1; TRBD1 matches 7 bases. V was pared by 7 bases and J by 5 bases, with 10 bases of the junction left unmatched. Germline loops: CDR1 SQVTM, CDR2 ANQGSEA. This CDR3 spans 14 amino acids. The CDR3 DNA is TGCAGCGCAGCTAACAGGGGTTTGACCGGGGAGCTGTTTTTT. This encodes CSAANRGLTGELFF.

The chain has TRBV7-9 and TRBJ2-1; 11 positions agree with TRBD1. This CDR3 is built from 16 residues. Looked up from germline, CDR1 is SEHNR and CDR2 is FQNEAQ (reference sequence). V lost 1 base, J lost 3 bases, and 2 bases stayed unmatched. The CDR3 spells CASSLVGTGGYNEQFF. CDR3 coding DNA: TGTGCCAGCAGCTTAGTAGGGACAGGGGGCTACAATGAGCAGTTCTTC.